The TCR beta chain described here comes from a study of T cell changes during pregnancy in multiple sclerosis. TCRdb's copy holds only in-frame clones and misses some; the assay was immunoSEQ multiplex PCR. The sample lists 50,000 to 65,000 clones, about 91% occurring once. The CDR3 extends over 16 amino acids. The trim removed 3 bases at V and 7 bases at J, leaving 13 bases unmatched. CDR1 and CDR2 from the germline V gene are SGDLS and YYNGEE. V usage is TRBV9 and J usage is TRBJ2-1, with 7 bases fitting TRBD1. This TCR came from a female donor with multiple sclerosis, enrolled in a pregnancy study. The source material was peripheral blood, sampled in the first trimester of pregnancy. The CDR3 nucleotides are TGTGCCAGCAGCGGCCGGGACAGCTGGGCTATAAATGAGCAGTTCTTC. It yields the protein CASSGRDSWAINEQFF.